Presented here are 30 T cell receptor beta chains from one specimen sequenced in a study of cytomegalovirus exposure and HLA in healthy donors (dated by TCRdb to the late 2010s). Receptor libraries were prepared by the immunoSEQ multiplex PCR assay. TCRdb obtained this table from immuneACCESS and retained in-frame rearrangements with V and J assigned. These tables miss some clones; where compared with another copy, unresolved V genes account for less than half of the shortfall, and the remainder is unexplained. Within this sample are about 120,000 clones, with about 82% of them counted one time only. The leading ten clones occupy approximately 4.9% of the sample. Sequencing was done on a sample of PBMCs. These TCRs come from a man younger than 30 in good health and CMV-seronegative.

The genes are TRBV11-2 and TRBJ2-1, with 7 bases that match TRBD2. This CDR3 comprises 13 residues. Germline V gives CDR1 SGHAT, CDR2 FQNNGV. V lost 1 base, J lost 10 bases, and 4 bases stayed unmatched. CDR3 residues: CASSLAGEGEQFF. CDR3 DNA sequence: TGTGCCAGCAGCTTAGCTGGGGAGGGAGAGCAGTTCTTC.

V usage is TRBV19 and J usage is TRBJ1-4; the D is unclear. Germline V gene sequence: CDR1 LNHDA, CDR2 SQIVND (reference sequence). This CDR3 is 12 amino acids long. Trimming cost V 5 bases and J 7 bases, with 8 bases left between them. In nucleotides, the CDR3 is TGTGCCAGTAGTGCCCAGTTTGAAAAACTGTTTTTT. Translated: CASSAQFEKLFF.

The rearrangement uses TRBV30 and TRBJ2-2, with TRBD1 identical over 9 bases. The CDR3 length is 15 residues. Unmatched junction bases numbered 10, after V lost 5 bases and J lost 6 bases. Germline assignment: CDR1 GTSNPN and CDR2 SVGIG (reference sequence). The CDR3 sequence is CAWPGQGGSSGELFF. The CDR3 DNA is TGTGCCTGGCCGGGACAGGGAGGAAGCTCCGGGGAGCTGTTTTTT.

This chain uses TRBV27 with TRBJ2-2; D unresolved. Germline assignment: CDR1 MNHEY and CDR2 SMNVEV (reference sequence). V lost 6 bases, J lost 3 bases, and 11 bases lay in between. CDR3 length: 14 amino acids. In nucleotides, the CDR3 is TGTGCCAGCAGAGCTATCAGCGACACCGGGGAGCTGTTTTTT. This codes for CASRAISDTGELFF.

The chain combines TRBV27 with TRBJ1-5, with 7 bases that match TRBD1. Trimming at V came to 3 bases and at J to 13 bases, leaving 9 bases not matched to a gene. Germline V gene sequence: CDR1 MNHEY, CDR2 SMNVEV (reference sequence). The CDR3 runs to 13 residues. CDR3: CASSFKGQAPQHF. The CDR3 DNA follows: TGTGCCAGCAGTTTCAAAGGACAGGCGCCTCAGCATTTT.

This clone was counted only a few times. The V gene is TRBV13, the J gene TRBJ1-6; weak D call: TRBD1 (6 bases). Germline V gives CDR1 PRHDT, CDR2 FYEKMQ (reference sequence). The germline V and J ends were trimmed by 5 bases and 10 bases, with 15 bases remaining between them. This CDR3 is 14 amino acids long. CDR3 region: CASSEQGAGSPLHF. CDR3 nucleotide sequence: TGTGCCAGCAGCGAACAGGGTGCGGGCTCACCCCTCCACTTT.

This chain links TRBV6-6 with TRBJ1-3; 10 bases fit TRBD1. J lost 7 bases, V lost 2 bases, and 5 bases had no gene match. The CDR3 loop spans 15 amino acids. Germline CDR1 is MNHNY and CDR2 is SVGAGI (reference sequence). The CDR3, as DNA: TGTGCCAGCAGTTACGTGGGACAGGGGACGAACACCATATATTTT. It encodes CASSYVGQGTNTIYF.

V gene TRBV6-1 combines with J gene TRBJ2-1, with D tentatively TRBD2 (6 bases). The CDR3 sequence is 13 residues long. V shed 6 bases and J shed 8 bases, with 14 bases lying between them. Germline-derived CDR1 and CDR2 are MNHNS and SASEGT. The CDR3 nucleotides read TGTGCCAGCAGCCTCGTCAGGGAGGATGAGCAGTTCTTC. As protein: CASSLVREDEQFF.

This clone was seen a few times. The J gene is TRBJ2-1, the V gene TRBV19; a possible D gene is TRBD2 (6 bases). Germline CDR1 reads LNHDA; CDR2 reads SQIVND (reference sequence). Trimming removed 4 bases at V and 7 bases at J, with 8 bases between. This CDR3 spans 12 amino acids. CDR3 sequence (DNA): TGTGCCAGTAGTACCGGACTAAATGAGCAGTTCTTC. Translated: CASSTGLNEQFF.

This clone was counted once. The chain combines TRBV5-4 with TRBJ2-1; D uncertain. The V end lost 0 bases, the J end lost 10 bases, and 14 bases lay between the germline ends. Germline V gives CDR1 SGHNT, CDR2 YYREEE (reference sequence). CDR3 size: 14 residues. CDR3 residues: CASSLVAGNREQFF. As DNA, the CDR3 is TGTGCCAGCAGCTTGGTGGCAGGTAACCGGGAGCAGTTCTTC. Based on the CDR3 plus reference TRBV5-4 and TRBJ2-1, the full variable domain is ETGVTQSPTHLIKTRGQQVTLRCSSQSGHNTVSWYQQALGQGPQFIFQYYREEENGRGNFPPRFSGLQFPNYSSELNVNALELDDSALYLCASSLVAGNREQFFGPGTRLTVL.

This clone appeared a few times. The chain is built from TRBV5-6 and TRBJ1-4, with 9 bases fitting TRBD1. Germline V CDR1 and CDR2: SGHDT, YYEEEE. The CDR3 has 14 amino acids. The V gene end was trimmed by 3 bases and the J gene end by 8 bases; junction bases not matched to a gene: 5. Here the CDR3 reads CASSWGQGVEKLFF. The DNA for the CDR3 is TGTGCCAGCAGCTGGGGACAGGGCGTCGAAAAACTGTTTTTT.

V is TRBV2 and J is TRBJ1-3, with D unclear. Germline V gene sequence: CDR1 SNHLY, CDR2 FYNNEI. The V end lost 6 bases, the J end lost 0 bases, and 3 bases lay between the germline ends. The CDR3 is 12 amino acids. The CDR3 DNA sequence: TGTGCCAGCAGGGCCTCTGGAAACACCATATATTTT. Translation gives CASRASGNTIYF.

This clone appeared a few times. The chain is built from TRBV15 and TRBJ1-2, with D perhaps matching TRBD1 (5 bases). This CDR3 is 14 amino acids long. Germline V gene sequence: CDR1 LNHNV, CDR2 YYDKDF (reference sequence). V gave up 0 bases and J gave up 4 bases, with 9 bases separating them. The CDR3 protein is CATSRDRQSYGYTF. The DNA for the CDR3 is TGTGCCACCAGCAGAGATAGACAGAGCTATGGCTACACCTTC. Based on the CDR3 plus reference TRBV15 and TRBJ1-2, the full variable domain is DAMVIQNPRYQVTQFGKPVTLSCSQTLNHNVMYWYQQKSSQAPKLLFHYYDKDFNNEADTPDNFQSRRPNTSFCFLDIRSPGLGDTAMYLCATSRDRQSYGYTFGSGTRLTVV.

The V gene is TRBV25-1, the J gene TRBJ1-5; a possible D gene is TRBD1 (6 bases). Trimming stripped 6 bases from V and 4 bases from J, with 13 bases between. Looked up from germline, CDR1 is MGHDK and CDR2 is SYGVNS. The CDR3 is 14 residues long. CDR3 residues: CASRSTGVNQPQHF. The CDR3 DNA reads TGTGCCAGCAGATCGACAGGAGTTAATCAGCCCCAGCATTTT.

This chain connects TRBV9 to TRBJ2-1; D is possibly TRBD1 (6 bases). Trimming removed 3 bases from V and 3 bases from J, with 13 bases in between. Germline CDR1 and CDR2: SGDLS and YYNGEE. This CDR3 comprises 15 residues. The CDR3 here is CASSGGDRNYNEQFF. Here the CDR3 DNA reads TGTGCCAGCAGCGGAGGAGACAGGAACTACAATGAGCAGTTCTTC.

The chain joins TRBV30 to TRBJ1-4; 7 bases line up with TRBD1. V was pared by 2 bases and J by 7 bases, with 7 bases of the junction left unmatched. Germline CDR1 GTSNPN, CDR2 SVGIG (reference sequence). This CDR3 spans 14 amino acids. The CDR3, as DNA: TGTGCCTGGAGTAGGTTTCAGGGGGGTGAAAAACTGTTTTTT. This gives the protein CAWSRFQGGEKLFF.

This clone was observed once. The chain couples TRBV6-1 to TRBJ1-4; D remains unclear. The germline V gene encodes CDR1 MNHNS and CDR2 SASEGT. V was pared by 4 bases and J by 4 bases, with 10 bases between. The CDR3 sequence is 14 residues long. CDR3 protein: CASSVGGLNEKLFF. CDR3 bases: TGTGCCAGCAGTGTGGGAGGGCTTAATGAAAAACTGTTTTTT.

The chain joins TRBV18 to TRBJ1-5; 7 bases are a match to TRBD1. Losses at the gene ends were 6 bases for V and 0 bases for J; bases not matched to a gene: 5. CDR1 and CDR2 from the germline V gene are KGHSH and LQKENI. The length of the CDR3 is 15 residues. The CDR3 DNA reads TGTGCCAGCTCCCCGGGACAGCTTAGCAATCAGCCCCAGCATTTT. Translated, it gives CASSPGQLSNQPQHF.

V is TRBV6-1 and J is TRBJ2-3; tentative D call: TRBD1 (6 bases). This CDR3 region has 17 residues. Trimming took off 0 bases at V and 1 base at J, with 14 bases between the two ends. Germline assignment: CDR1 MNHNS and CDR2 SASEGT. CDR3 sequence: CASSEALVGGGTDTQYF. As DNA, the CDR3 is TGTGCCAGCAGTGAAGCGTTAGTAGGGGGAGGCACAGATACGCAGTATTTT.

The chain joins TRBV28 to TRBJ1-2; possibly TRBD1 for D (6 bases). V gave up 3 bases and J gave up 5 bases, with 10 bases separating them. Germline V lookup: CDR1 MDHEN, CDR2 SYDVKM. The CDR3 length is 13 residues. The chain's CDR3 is CASSFRRGYGYTF. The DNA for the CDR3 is TGTGCCAGCAGTTTTCGAAGGGGGTATGGCTACACCTTC.

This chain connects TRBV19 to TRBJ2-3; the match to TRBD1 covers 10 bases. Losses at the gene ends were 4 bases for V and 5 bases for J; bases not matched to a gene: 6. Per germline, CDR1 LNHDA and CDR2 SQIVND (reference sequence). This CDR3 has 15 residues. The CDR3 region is CASSTPGTGVDTQYF. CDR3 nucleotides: TGTGCCAGTAGTACCCCCGGGACAGGGGTAGATACGCAGTATTTT.

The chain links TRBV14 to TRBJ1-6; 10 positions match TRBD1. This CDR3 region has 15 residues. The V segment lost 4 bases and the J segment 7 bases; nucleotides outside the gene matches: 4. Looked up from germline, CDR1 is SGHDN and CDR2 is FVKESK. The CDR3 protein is CASSPGQGWNSPLHF. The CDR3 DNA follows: TGTGCCAGCAGCCCGGGACAGGGGTGGAATTCACCCCTCCACTTT.

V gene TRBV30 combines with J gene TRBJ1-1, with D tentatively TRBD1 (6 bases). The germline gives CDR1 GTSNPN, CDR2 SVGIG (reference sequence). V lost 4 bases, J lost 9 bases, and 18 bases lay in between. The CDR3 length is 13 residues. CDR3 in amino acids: CAWTNREGAKAFF. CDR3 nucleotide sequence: TGTGCCTGGACCAACAGGGAAGGCGCTAAAGCTTTCTTT.

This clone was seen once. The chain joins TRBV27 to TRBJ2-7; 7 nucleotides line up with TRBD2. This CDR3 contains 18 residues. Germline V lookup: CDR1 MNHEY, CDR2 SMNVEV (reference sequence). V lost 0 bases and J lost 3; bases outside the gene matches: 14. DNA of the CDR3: TGTGCCAGCAGTTTATCCTCGGGGGACCTCCCGGGGGGCTACGAGCAGTACTTC. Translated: CASSLSSGDLPGGYEQYF.

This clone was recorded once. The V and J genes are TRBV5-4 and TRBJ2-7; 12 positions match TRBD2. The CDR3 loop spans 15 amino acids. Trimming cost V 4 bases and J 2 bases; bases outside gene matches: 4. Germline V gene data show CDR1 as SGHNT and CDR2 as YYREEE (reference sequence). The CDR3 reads CASSLRTSGTYEQYF. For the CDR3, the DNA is TGTGCCAGCAGCCTACGGACTAGCGGGACCTACGAGCAGTACTTC.

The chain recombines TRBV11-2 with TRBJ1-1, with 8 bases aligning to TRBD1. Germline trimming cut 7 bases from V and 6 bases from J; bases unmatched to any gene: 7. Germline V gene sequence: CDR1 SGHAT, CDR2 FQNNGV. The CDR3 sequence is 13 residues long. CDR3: CASTGQGAPEAFF. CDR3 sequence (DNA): TGTGCCAGCACAGGTCAGGGGGCCCCTGAAGCTTTCTTT.

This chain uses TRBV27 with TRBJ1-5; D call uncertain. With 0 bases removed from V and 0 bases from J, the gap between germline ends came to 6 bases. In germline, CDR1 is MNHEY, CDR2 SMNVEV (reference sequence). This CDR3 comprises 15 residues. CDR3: CASSLSSYSNQPQHF. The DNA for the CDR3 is TGTGCCAGCAGTTTATCCAGTTATAGCAATCAGCCCCAGCATTTT.

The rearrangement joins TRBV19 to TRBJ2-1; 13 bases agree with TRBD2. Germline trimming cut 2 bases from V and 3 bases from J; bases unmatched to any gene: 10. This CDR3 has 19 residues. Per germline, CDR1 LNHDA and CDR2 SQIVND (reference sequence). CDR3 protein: CASSISLGLAGELYNEQFF. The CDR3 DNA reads TGTGCCAGTAGTATATCCCTAGGACTAGCGGGAGAGCTCTACAATGAGCAGTTCTTC.

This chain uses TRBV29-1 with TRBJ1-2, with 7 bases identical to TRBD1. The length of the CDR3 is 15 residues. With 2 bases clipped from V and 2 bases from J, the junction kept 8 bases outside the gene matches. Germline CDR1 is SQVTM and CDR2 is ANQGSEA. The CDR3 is CSVELRTGINYGYTF. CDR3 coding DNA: TGCAGCGTTGAACTAAGGACAGGTATAAACTATGGCTACACCTTC.

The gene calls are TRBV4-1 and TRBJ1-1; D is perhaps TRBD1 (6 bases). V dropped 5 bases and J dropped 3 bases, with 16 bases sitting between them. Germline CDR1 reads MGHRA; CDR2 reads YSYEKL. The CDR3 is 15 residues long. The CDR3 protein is CASSSTTGSYTEAFF. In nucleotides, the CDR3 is TGCGCCAGCAGCTCTACCACAGGGAGTTACACTGAAGCTTTCTTT.